The entry below gives a single T cell receptor beta chain sequence along with its context. This clone has a single count. The clone's antigen remains unknown. No base quality information exists; no much larger clone differs at one position. The data were obtained in a study of cytomegalovirus exposure and HLA in healthy donors (dated by TCRdb to 2017 to 2019). General notes on the study: A later analysis indicated that the 130 or so validation repertoires were generated on the platform also employed for the 700 or so repertoires of the first cohort. The study aimed to test whether cataloging public T cell receptors could reveal signatures of past pathogen exposure. Besides the first cohort of hundreds of subjects, a separate validation cohort made up of 95 to 150 different subjects was used. The study combined high-throughput TCR immunosequencing, statistical association of individual TCRs with disease status, and machine learning to predict cytomegalovirus infection status.

The method was the immunoSEQ multiplex PCR assay. The authors processed their data as follows. A statistical classification framework was developed to diagnose cytomegalovirus status using the catalog of TCR beta chain sequences. TCRdb mirrors the immuneACCESS table, restricted to in-frame sequences. Some clones are absent from its copies; in checked studies, under half trace to an unresolved V gene, and the reason for the others is unknown. Clone size and the V and J calls come from that table; the DNA yielded D and trimming. A total of some 130,000 clones appear in this sample, about 88% of them only once. 1.2% of the sample is held by the ten biggest clonotypes. The V and J ends are trimmed by 4 bases and 3 bases, leaving 8 bases between them. Counted from cysteine to phenylalanine, this CDR3 has 13 amino acids. Just CDR3 DNA is preserved here, 39 bases in frame from base 1. Based on the germline V gene, the CDR1 and CDR2 sequences are MNHNS and SASEGT.

The donors belonged to the validation cohort of roughly 120 subjects, which was separate from the approximately 660-subject first cohort. Overall results and qualifications from the work: According to the authors, the approach could potentially be generalized to other disease states and immunological phenotypes. A later analysis found that TCRs clustered in the first cohort also tended to co-occur in the roughly 120 validation repertoires, with approximately 94% of cluster scores above 0. A few of the identified cytomegalovirus-associated TCR beta chains were confirmed in vitro to be specific for cytomegalovirus antigens. The classifier was reported to diagnose cytomegalovirus status with high specificity and sensitivity in both the original cohort and the validation cohort. While some public TCRs were present in many individuals, most TCR sequences turned up only very rarely across donors. A later analysis had no HLA typing for the validation cohort, so co-occurrence there was scored across all 130 or so repertoires. A total of some 180 TCR beta chains were listed by the study as associated with cytomegalovirus.

The rearrangement joined TRBV6-1 to TRBJ2-3; matching of 5 bases hints at TRBD1 as the D gene. The sequencing input was PBMCs. The sequence was obtained from a woman aged 18 to 35 in good health and CMV-seronegative. The nucleotide sequence reads TGTGCCAGCAGTGCACAGGCTACAGATACGCAGTATTTT. Its protein is CASSAQATDTQYF.